These T cell receptor beta chains were read from a single sample in a study of shared clonotypes between healthy human individuals. Method: immunoSEQ multiplex PCR; TCRdb's copy keeps in-frame clones and lacks some. The sample includes some 1.5 million clones, 95% to 99% of them seen just once. What was sequenced was naive CD4+ T cells sorted from blood. These TCRs come from a man aged 25-45 years in good health. Each CDR3 is given without its conserved first and last residue. A clone size is listed for some rows: how often the clone was seen (once, few, many), or a class if it is expanded.

V gene: TRBV10-3; CDR3 length: 13; clone size: .; J gene: TRBJ2-7; CDR3 protein: AISESAGRSYEQY
V gene: TRBV5-4; CDR3 length: 13; clone size: .; J gene: TRBJ2-5; CDR3 protein: ASSLLAGGVETQY
V gene: TRBV9; CDR3 length: 12; clone size: .; J gene: TRBJ1-1; CDR3 protein: ASSVDSVNTEAF
V gene: TRBV11-1; CDR3 length: 11; clone size: .; J gene: TRBJ2-1; CDR3 protein: ASSVRDRNEQF
V gene: TRBV4-3; CDR3 length: 12; clone size: .; J gene: TRBJ2-3; CDR3 protein: ASSQERETDTQY
V gene: TRBV5-4; CDR3 length: 13; clone size: .; J gene: TRBJ2-3; CDR3 protein: ASSLPGQGADTQY
V gene: TRBV28; CDR3 length: 13; clone size: .; J gene: TRBJ1-1; CDR3 protein: ASSSPGPINTEAF
V gene: TRBV2; CDR3 length: 12; clone size: .; J gene: TRBJ1-4; CDR3 protein: ASSYGTDNEKLF
V gene: TRBV19; CDR3 length: 11; clone size: .; J gene: TRBJ1-3; CDR3 protein: ASSIASGNTIY
V gene: TRBV5-6; CDR3 length: 14; clone size: .; J gene: TRBJ2-7; CDR3 protein: ASSLVFRDFGYEQY
V gene: TRBV18; CDR3 length: 14; clone size: .; J gene: TRBJ2-1; CDR3 protein: ASSPLGSPTYNEQF
V gene: TRBV5-1; CDR3 length: 12; clone size: .; J gene: TRBJ2-7; CDR3 protein: ASGGPGLADEQY
V gene: TRBV5-1; CDR3 length: 12; clone size: .; J gene: TRBJ1-5; CDR3 protein: ASSLDGGSQPQH
V gene: TRBV28; CDR3 length: 14; clone size: once; J gene: TRBJ2-7; CDR3 protein: ASSLFPGSNAYEQY
V gene: TRBV9; CDR3 length: 13; clone size: .; J gene: TRBJ2-1; CDR3 protein: ASSVAVNSYNEQF
V gene: TRBV7-2; CDR3 length: 11; clone size: .; J gene: TRBJ2-1; CDR3 protein: ASSLDPLDEQF
V gene: TRBV7-2; CDR3 length: 13; clone size: .; J gene: TRBJ2-7; CDR3 protein: ASSQRLAGSPEQY
V gene: TRBV9; CDR3 length: 15; clone size: .; J gene: TRBJ2-2; CDR3 protein: ASSVGGPWPNTGELF
V gene: TRBV5-1; CDR3 length: 15; clone size: .; J gene: TRBJ2-1; CDR3 protein: ASSLDLRLAGGNEQF
V gene: TRBV6-4; CDR3 length: 16; clone size: .; J gene: TRBJ1-2; CDR3 protein: ASSDSFLFRGLKNGYT
V gene: TRBV11-2; CDR3 length: 16; clone size: .; J gene: TRBJ2-7; CDR3 protein: ASSLESSGGVNFYEQY
V gene: TRBV9; CDR3 length: 12; clone size: .; J gene: TRBJ2-7; CDR3 protein: ASSVEGETYEQY
V gene: TRBV5-8; CDR3 length: 13; clone size: once; J gene: TRBJ2-1; CDR3 protein: ASSRGLAGVGEQF
V gene: TRBV19; CDR3 length: 12; clone size: .; J gene: TRBJ1-2; CDR3 protein: ASISPSKNYGYT
V gene: TRBV27; CDR3 length: 13; clone size: .; J gene: TRBJ1-5; CDR3 protein: ASKPDGASNQPQH
V gene: TRBV18; CDR3 length: 11; clone size: .; J gene: TRBJ1-2; CDR3 protein: ASSPDGDYGYT
V gene: TRBV11-2; CDR3 length: 15; clone size: .; J gene: TRBJ2-7; CDR3 protein: ASSLDQGRTSGYEQY
V gene: TRBV19; CDR3 length: 9; clone size: .; J gene: TRBJ1-1; CDR3 protein: ASSGEAEAF
V gene: TRBV5-1; CDR3 length: 14; clone size: .; J gene: TRBJ2-1; CDR3 protein: ASSLVTGSSYNEQF
V gene: TRBV19; CDR3 length: 9; clone size: .; J gene: TRBJ1-2; CDR3 protein: ASRTAYGYT
V gene: TRBV5-1; CDR3 length: 12; clone size: .; J gene: TRBJ1-2; CDR3 protein: ASSSDGTGRSYT
V gene: TRBV18; CDR3 length: 14; clone size: .; J gene: TRBJ2-1; CDR3 protein: ASSPTSGHSYNEQF
V gene: TRBV7-9; CDR3 length: 14; clone size: .; J gene: TRBJ2-1; CDR3 protein: ASSFNRLALTNEQF
V gene: TRBV19; CDR3 length: 12; clone size: .; J gene: TRBJ2-2; CDR3 protein: ASSIDTRTGELF
V gene: TRBV10-3; CDR3 length: 15; clone size: .; J gene: TRBJ2-2; CDR3 protein: AIRDPGTGANTGELF
V gene: TRBV5-1; CDR3 length: 11; clone size: .; J gene: TRBJ2-7; CDR3 protein: ASSLRGGDEQY
V gene: TRBV7-9; CDR3 length: 15; clone size: .; J gene: TRBJ2-2; CDR3 protein: ASSGTGSRSNTGELF
V gene: TRBV28; CDR3 length: 12; clone size: .; J gene: TRBJ2-7; CDR3 protein: ASSFPGTIHEQY
V gene: TRBV6-1; CDR3 length: 11; clone size: .; J gene: TRBJ1-1; CDR3 protein: ASSDSLGTEAF
V gene: TRBV28; CDR3 length: 14; clone size: .; J gene: TRBJ2-3; CDR3 protein: ASSSGGAGWPDTQY
V gene: TRBV7-9; CDR3 length: 11; clone size: .; J gene: TRBJ1-1; CDR3 protein: ASSGMVNTEAF
V gene: TRBV25-1; CDR3 length: 14; clone size: .; J gene: TRBJ1-5; CDR3 protein: ASSPTLGGSNQPQH
V gene: TRBV6-6; CDR3 length: 13; clone size: .; J gene: TRBJ2-3; CDR3 protein: ASAIRDRGGDTQY
V gene: TRBV19; CDR3 length: 13; clone size: .; J gene: TRBJ1-1; CDR3 protein: ASSDVNGFNTEAF
V gene: TRBV19; CDR3 length: 14; clone size: once; J gene: TRBJ1-3; CDR3 protein: ASGSLGISSGNTIY
V gene: TRBV11-2; CDR3 length: 13; clone size: .; J gene: TRBJ2-5; CDR3 protein: ASSSGTGGKETQY
V gene: TRBV6-6; CDR3 length: 11; clone size: .; J gene: TRBJ1-2; CDR3 protein: ASTPQVDYGYT
V gene: TRBV6-1; CDR3 length: 12; clone size: .; J gene: TRBJ2-7; CDR3 protein: ASSAGQGAYEQY
V gene: TRBV29-1; CDR3 length: 13; clone size: once; J gene: TRBJ2-1; CDR3 protein: SVDPLAGGYNEQF
V gene: TRBV7-9; CDR3 length: 11; clone size: .; J gene: TRBJ1-3; CDR3 protein: ASAGDSGNTIY
V gene: TRBV19; CDR3 length: 11; clone size: .; J gene: TRBJ2-5; CDR3 protein: ASSSTNKETQY
V gene: TRBV5-1; CDR3 length: 12; clone size: .; J gene: TRBJ1-1; CDR3 protein: ASSRRAGGPEAF
V gene: TRBV5-1; CDR3 length: 15; clone size: .; J gene: TRBJ2-1; CDR3 protein: ASSPPGSGHSYNEQF
V gene: TRBV2; CDR3 length: 11; clone size: .; J gene: TRBJ2-4; CDR3 protein: ASTGQGKNIQY
V gene: TRBV7-6; CDR3 length: 16; clone size: .; J gene: TRBJ2-2; CDR3 protein: ASSPWTGGGFGTGELF
V gene: TRBV2; CDR3 length: 12; clone size: .; J gene: TRBJ2-7; CDR3 protein: ASSGGTVNYEQY
V gene: TRBV5-8; CDR3 length: 12; clone size: .; J gene: TRBJ2-1; CDR3 protein: ASSFQGSYNEQF